The clone carrying this TCR beta chain showed up just once. The record originates from a study of identifying expanded T cells in peripheral blood. The CDR3 consists of 15 residues. CDR1 MNHNY and CDR2 SVGAGI come from the germline V gene (reference sequence). V shed 8 bases and J shed 1 base, with 15 bases lying between them. Profiled with immunoSEQ multiplex PCR; TCRdb holds only in-frame clones, not every one. The top ten clones hold roughly a sixth of a sample with under 110,000 clones, around 88% of them seen once. No infections or other immune events were documented during collection. The TCR originated in a person aged 18 to 70 in good health. The sample taken for sequencing was blood. The V call is TRBV6-6, the J call TRBJ2-1; tentative D call: TRBD1 (6 bases). The CDR3 bases are TGTGCCAGCCGGCCTGGGCAGGGGTCCTACAATGAGCAGTTCTTC. The encoded protein is CASRPGQGSYNEQFF.